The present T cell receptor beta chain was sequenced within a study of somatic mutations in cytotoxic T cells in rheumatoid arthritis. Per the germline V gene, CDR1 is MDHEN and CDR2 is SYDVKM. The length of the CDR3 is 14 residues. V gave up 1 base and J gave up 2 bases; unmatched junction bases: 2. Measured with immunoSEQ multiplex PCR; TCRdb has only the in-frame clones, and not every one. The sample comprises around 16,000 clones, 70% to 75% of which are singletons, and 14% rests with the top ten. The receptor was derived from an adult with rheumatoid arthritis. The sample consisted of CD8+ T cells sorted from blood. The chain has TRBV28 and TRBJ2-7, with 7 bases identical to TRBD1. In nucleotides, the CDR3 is TGTGCCAGCAGTTTATCCACAGGGGCCTACGAGCAGTACTTC. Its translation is CASSLSTGAYEQYF.